Each of the 30 T cell receptor beta chains below was sequenced from the same sample in a study of identical twins. Using its own MiXCR run on the 5' RACE reads, TCRdb lists one record per CDR3 protein. The sample consists of some 630,000 distinct CDR3 sequences, just over 7% of them appearing once. This sample was shared with a second study, whose subject was yellow fever vaccine responses in identical twins.

What was sequenced was PBMCs. All receptors derive from a woman aged 18-29 years in good health.

This clonotype was detected many times. V usage is TRBV29-1 and J usage is TRBJ2-5; tentatively, D is TRBD1 or TRBD2 (5 bases each). The CDR3 sequence is 12 residues long. The germline V and J ends were trimmed by 7 bases and 1 base, with 10 bases remaining between them. Per the germline V gene, CDR1 is SQVTM and CDR2 is ANQGSEA. As DNA, the CDR3 is TGCAGCGGACGGGGCCCCCAAGAGACCCAGTACTTC. Its protein product is CSGRGPQETQYF. The complete variable domain, with remaining parts taken from reference TRBV29-1 and TRBJ2-5, reads SAVISQKPSRDICQRGTSLTIQCQVDSQVTMMFWYRQQPGQSLTLIATANQGSEATYESGFVIDKFPISRPNLTFSTLTVSNMSPEDSSIYLCSGRGPQETQYFGPGTRLLVL.

The V and J genes are TRBV5-5 and TRBJ2-7; 7 bases are a match to TRBD2. Germline-derived CDR1 and CDR2 are SGHKS and YYEKEE (reference sequence). Trimming cost V 5 bases and J 5 bases; bases outside gene matches: 16. The CDR3 is 16 residues long. The CDR3 DNA reads TGTGCCAGCAGACGATGGGAGGGAACCGGCCGGGACGAGCAGTACTTC. Its translation is CASRRWEGTGRDEQYF. The whole variable domain, remainder taken from reference TRBV5-5 and TRBJ2-7, is DAGVTQSPTHLIKTRGQQVTLRCSPISGHKSVSWYQQVLGQGPQFIFQYYEKEERGRGNFPDRFSARQFPNYSSELNVNALLLGDSALYLCASRRWEGTGRDEQYFGPGTRLTVT.

In this sample, this clonotype turned up many times. This chain uses TRBV5-1 with TRBJ2-5, with 9 nucleotides matching TRBD1. Germline V gene lookup returns CDR1 SGHRS and CDR2 YFSETQ. J gave up 4 bases and V 4 bases, and 5 bases lay outside the gene matches. CDR3 length: 14 residues. The CDR3 reads CASSTGQGGETQYF. In DNA form, the CDR3 reads TGCGCCAGCAGCACGGGACAGGGCGGAGAGACCCAGTACTTC.

This clonotype was seen many times. The V gene is TRBV29-1, the J gene TRBJ2-5; 12 bases line up with TRBD1. V trimming: 7 bases; J trimming: 4 bases; junction bases outside the gene matches: 7. CDR1 and CDR2 (germline): SQVTM, ANQGSEA. The CDR3 consists of 14 residues. This CDR3 is CSATGQGAGETQYF. Here the CDR3 DNA reads TGCAGCGCTACGGGACAGGGGGCCGGAGAGACCCAGTACTTC.

This clonotype appeared many times. The chain combines TRBV15 with TRBJ2-1; tentative D call: TRBD1 (5 bases). CDR3 length: 16 amino acids. The germline gives CDR1 LNHNV, CDR2 YYDKDF (reference sequence). The V end was cut by 6 bases, the J end by 0 bases, with 15 bases between. CDR3 sequence: CATSTLGVGSYNEQFF. DNA of the CDR3: TGTGCCACCAGTACCCTAGGGGTAGGCTCCTACAATGAGCAGTTCTTC. Using reference TRBV15 and TRBJ2-1 for the parts outside the CDR3, the full variable domain is DAMVIQNPRYQVTQFGKPVTLSCSQTLNHNVMYWYQQKSSQAPKLLFHYYDKDFNNEADTPDNFQSRRPNTSFCFLDIRSPGLGDTAMYLCATSTLGVGSYNEQFFGPGTRLTVL.

This clonotype showed up many times. The chain joins TRBV6-5 to TRBJ2-7; no firm D call. Deletions cut 5 bases from V and 3 bases from J, with 5 bases between. Germline assignment: CDR1 MNHEY and CDR2 SVGAGI. There are 11 residues in the CDR3. DNA for the CDR3: TGTGCCAGCAGTAACTACTACGAGCAGTACTTC. Translating gives CASSNYYEQYF.

The V call is TRBV6-1, the J call TRBJ2-3; 10 nucleotides agree with TRBD2. The CDR3 totals 15 residues. The J segment lost 6 bases and the V segment lost 5 bases, leaving 8 bases of the junction unmatched. CDR1 MNHNS and CDR2 SASEGT come from the germline V gene. CDR3 protein: CASSLAGDPWDTQYF. In DNA form, the CDR3 reads TGTGCCAGCAGTCTAGCGGGGGACCCTTGGGATACGCAGTATTTT.

This clonotype was found a few times. The chain recombines TRBV3-1 with TRBJ2-5; TRBD2 aligns across 9 bases. Germline values: CDR1 LGHDT, CDR2 YNNKEL (reference sequence). This CDR3 comprises 16 residues. V shed 1 base, J shed 4 bases, and the junction held 7 bases outside the gene matches. The CDR3 nucleotides are TGTGCCAGCAGCCAAGGTGGTAGCGGGAGATCAGAGACCCAGTACTTC. This codes for CASSQGGSGRSETQYF.

The gene calls are TRBV11-2 and TRBJ2-1, with D possibly matching TRBD2 (6 bases). Trimming took off 4 bases at V and 7 bases at J, with 11 bases between the two ends. This CDR3 contains 13 residues. CDR1 and CDR2 (germline): SGHAT, FQNNGV. CDR3 sequence (DNA): TGTGCCAGCAGCTCCTTTGGAGGGAATGAGCAGTTCTTC. It yields the protein CASSSFGGNEQFF.

This clonotype was detected many times. The DNA of the CDR3 is TGTGCCAGCAGTGACCCTGTGAAAGGCTACACCTTC. Protein: CASSDPVKGYTF. This chain links TRBV6-4 with TRBJ1-2; no firm D call. Trimming removed 2 bases from V and 8 bases from J, with 9 bases in between. The germline CDR1 and CDR2 sequences are MRHNA and SNTAGT. The length of the CDR3 is 12 residues.

This clonotype was counted a few times. The J gene is TRBJ2-1, the V gene TRBV2, with D possibly matching TRBD2 (5 bases). The germline V gene encodes CDR1 SNHLY and CDR2 FYNNEI. V lost 8 bases and J lost 6, with 17 bases in between. CDR3 length equals 14 residues. The CDR3 reads CASPNPLAGNEQFF. CDR3 nucleotide sequence: TGTGCCAGCCCCAACCCACTTGCGGGCAATGAGCAGTTCTTC.

This clonotype came up many times. CDR3 in amino acids: CASSSTSGRGKTQYF. CDR3 nucleotide sequence: TGTGCCAGCAGCTCGACTAGCGGGAGAGGGAAGACCCAGTACTTC. The chain couples TRBV7-2 to TRBJ2-5, with TRBD2 matching over 12 bases. The CDR3 runs to 15 residues. The V gene end was trimmed by 4 bases and the J gene end by 6 bases; junction bases not matched to a gene: 6. The V gene's germline CDR1 is SGHTA and CDR2 FQGNSA.

This clonotype has a count of ten or more. The chain uses TRBV12-3 or TRBV12-4 and TRBJ2-5; possibly TRBD2 for D (7 bases). Deletions cut 3 bases from V and 5 bases from J, with 10 bases between. This CDR3 comprises 13 residues. The CDR3 coding sequence is TGTGCCAGCAGTTTTCGGGGGGCGGAGACCCAGTACTTC. Its protein is CASSFRGAETQYF.

This clonotype was seen more than once but under ten times. The chain has TRBV9 and TRBJ2-7; a weak D match, TRBD1 (6 bases). Germline CDR1 SGDLS, CDR2 YYNGEE. This CDR3 has 15 residues. V lost 2 bases and J 4 bases, leaving 16 bases between the germline ends. The CDR3 is CASSVSASQGYEQYF. CDR3 sequence (DNA): TGTGCCAGCAGCGTTTCTGCCTCACAGGGTTACGAGCAGTACTTC.

This clonotype was detected many times. The chain combines TRBV20-1 with TRBJ1-1, with 7 bases aligning to TRBD1. The CDR3 length is 14 residues. Germline V gives CDR1 DFQATT, CDR2 SNEGSKA (reference sequence). The ends lost 3 bases at V and 0 bases at J; junction bases unmatched: 4. CDR3 DNA sequence: TGCAGTGCTAGGGCAGGGGGGATGAACACTGAAGCTTTCTTT. Amino acids: CSARAGGMNTEAFF.

This clonotype was detected ten times or more. The chain carries TRBV7-6 and TRBJ2-1; 13 nucleotides line up with TRBD2. From germline, CDR1 is SGHVS and CDR2 FNYEAQ. The CDR3 has 16 residues. J gave up 2 bases and V 6 bases, and 4 bases lay outside the gene matches. The CDR3: CASSSLAGGPYNEQFF. DNA of the CDR3: TGTGCCAGCAGTTCACTAGCGGGAGGGCCCTACAATGAGCAGTTCTTC.

The chain uses TRBV15 and TRBJ2-3; 10 positions agree with TRBD2. The CDR3 is 17 amino acids. CDR1 is LNHNV and CDR2 is YYDKDF in the germline V gene (reference sequence). The V gene end was trimmed by 1 base and the J gene end by 4 bases; junction bases not matched to a gene: 8. The DNA of the CDR3 is TGTGCCACCAGCAGAGGCCCTAGCGGGAGCATGTCAGATACGCAGTATTTT. Its translation: CATSRGPSGSMSDTQYF.

This clonotype was seen many times. The rearrangement links TRBV7-8 to TRBJ1-1; tentatively, D is TRBD1 (5 bases). The CDR3 contains 13 residues. The germline gives CDR1 SGHVS, CDR2 FQNEAQ. The V end lost 5 bases, the J end lost 1 base, and 8 bases lay between the germline ends. The CDR3 DNA sequence: TGTGCCAGCAGCGAAGACAGGAACACTGAAGCTTTCTTT. Translation gives CASSEDRNTEAFF.

This clonotype was found a few times. DNA of the CDR3: TGCGCCAGCAGCCCCCCTAGCGGGAGGGCCCATGAGCAGTTCTTC. It specifies CASSPPSGRAHEQFF. The chain combines TRBV5-1 with TRBJ2-1; TRBD2 matches at 12 bases. Germline loops: CDR1 SGHRS, CDR2 YFSETQ. V shed 4 bases, J shed 8 bases, and the junction held 7 bases outside the gene matches. The CDR3 has 15 amino acids.

This clonotype was picked up a small number of times. V and J are TRBV29-1 and TRBJ2-5; TRBD2 agrees at 7 bases. Germline trimming cut 2 bases from V and 6 bases from J; bases unmatched to any gene: 9. This CDR3 contains 14 residues. Germline V gives CDR1 SQVTM, CDR2 ANQGSEA. DNA for the CDR3: TGCAGCGTTGAAACCAGCGGGATGGGGCAGACCCAGTACTTC. Translating gives CSVETSGMGQTQYF.

The chain couples TRBV7-9 to TRBJ2-5, with D perhaps matching TRBD1 (6 bases). Trimming shortened V by 1 base and J by 7 bases, and 19 bases separated the two germline ends. The CDR3 is 16 amino acids. In germline, CDR1 is SEHNR, CDR2 FQNEAQ (reference sequence). The CDR3, as DNA: TGTGCCAGCAGCTTAGACGGCCTTAACAGGGTAGCGACCCAGTACTTC. It specifies CASSLDGLNRVATQYF.

This clonotype showed up just a few times. This chain connects TRBV6-1 to TRBJ2-7; 8 bases line up with TRBD2. This CDR3 has 14 residues. Trimming removed 4 bases from V and 2 bases from J; junction bases left unmatched: 4. Germline V lookup: CDR1 MNHNS, CDR2 SASEGT. CDR3 region: CASSGAAGAYEQYV. The CDR3 DNA reads as TGTGCCAGCAGTGGGGCAGCGGGGGCCTACGAGCAGTACGTC.

This clonotype was seen a few times. The V gene is TRBV10-3, the J gene TRBJ2-3, with 14 nucleotides matching TRBD2. Trimming cost V 2 bases and J 6 bases; bases outside gene matches: 4. The V gene's germline CDR1 is ENHRY and CDR2 SYGVKD. The CDR3 covers 16 residues. This chain's CDR3 is CAISEGLAGGLDTQYF. The CDR3, as DNA: TGTGCCATCAGTGAGGGACTAGCGGGGGGTCTGGATACGCAGTATTTT.

V is TRBV7-9 and J is TRBJ1-2; D is perhaps TRBD1 (5 bases). V was shortened by 4 bases and J by 7 bases, with 16 bases between the two germline ends. The CDR3 is made up of 14 amino acids. Looked up from germline, CDR1 is SEHNR and CDR2 is FQNEAQ (reference sequence). The CDR3, as DNA: TGTGCCAGCAGCTCACTTAGAGGGGTCTCTGGCTACACCTTC. It yields the protein CASSSLRGVSGYTF.

Many counts were recorded for this clonotype. V and J are TRBV5-6 and TRBJ2-3; D uncertain. The CDR3 is 14 residues long. Germline V gene sequence: CDR1 SGHDT, CDR2 YYEEEE. V dropped 1 base and J dropped 1 base, with 7 bases sitting between them. The chain's CDR3 is CASSLYAGTDTQYF. The CDR3 DNA sequence: TGTGCCAGCAGCTTGTATGCGGGCACAGATACGCAGTATTTT.

This clonotype was counted ten times or more. The CDR3 sequence: CASSLGVARIAKNIQYF. CDR3 coding DNA: TGTGCCAGCAGCTTAGGAGTAGCGAGAATAGCCAAAAACATTCAGTACTTC. The chain is built from TRBV7-2 and TRBJ2-4; tentative D call: TRBD2 (5 bases). The CDR3 sequence is 17 residues long. V gave up 1 base and J gave up 0 bases, with 13 bases separating them. Germline V gene sequence: CDR1 SGHTA, CDR2 FQGNSA.

This clonotype was detected ten times or more. The J gene is TRBJ2-1, the V gene TRBV24-1, with TRBD2 identical over 9 bases. The CDR3 is made up of 17 amino acids. Losses at the gene ends were 6 bases for V and 0 bases for J; bases not matched to a gene: 8. Germline CDR1 KGHDR, CDR2 SFDVKD. CDR3 region: CATSILAGPSSYNEQFF. Written as DNA, the CDR3 is TGTGCCACCAGTATTCTAGCGGGACCTAGCTCCTACAATGAGCAGTTCTTC.

The chain uses TRBV28 and TRBJ2-7; maybe TRBD2 (7 bases). Trimming removed 6 bases at V and 1 base at J, with 16 bases between. Germline CDR1 is MDHEN and CDR2 is SYDVKM. This CDR3 contains 15 residues. CDR3 nucleotides: TGTGCCAGCAGGCCACAGGGAGGGCTATCCTACGAGCAGTACGTC. It yields the protein CASRPQGGLSYEQYV.

Many counts were recorded for this clonotype. The rearrangement joins TRBV4-1 to TRBJ2-1; D is perhaps TRBD2 (6 bases). This CDR3 is 16 amino acids long. The germline V and J ends were trimmed by 4 bases and 8 bases, with 21 bases remaining between them. Looked up from germline, CDR1 is MGHRA and CDR2 is YSYEKL. CDR3 residues: CASSLATSRVGDEQFF. CDR3 in DNA: TGCGCCAGCAGCCTGGCAACTAGCCGGGTGGGGGATGAGCAGTTCTTC.

This clonotype was seen only a few times. The J gene is TRBJ2-5, the V gene TRBV20-1; perhaps TRBD2 as D (5 bases). Per germline, CDR1 DFQATT and CDR2 SNEGSKA (reference sequence). This CDR3 has 13 amino acids. Trimming pared 1 base from V and 0 bases from J, leaving 6 bases between. The CDR3 here is CSARGADQETQYF. CDR3 DNA sequence: TGCAGTGCTAGAGGAGCGGACCAAGAGACCCAGTACTTC.